The sequence of this T cell receptor (beta chain) was determined in a study of blood T cell repertoires in COVID-19. Across the whole study: The study drew acute and convalescent COVID-19 samples from the United States, Italy and Spain.

Assay: immunoSEQ multiplex PCR; the TCRdb copy retains only in-frame clones and omits some. In the table there are under 200,000 clones, about 82% of which are singletons. The V and J ends lost 6 bases and 8 bases respectively, with 7 bases between them. The CDR3 consists of 10 residues. Germline V lookup: CDR1 GTSNPN, CDR2 SVGIG (reference sequence). The chain joins TRBV30 to TRBJ1-4, with D uncertain. The source is a man aged 65 to 79 with active or convalescent COVID-19. Sequenced sample: peripheral blood. The CDR3 DNA reads TGTGCCTGCCGGTTCGAAAAACTGTTTTTT. Residues: CACRFEKLFF.